At least ten counts were recorded for the clone carrying this T cell receptor beta chain. Its specificity is unknown. Using RNA template, CDR3s of TCR alpha and beta were amplified with iRepertoire arm-PCR. For one-step reverse transcription and amplification, 100-400 ng of tissue mRNA or PBMC total RNA was used. TCRdb called the multiplex PCR reads again in MiXCR, with one record for every CDR3 protein. The sample yields approximately 90,000 distinct CDR3 sequences, under 30% seen once. CDR1 is DFQATT, CDR2 SNEGSKA, per germline (reference sequence). The CDR3 spans 18 residues. V was trimmed by 6 bases and J by 0 bases, leaving 24 bases between them. The sample is drawn from a study of glioma-infiltrating T cells. Regarding the study as a whole: Above-expected tissue-blood divergence occurred in all gliomas, most in low-grade ones.

The sample consisted of glioma tissue, nonneoplastic brain tissue, or PBMCs (not recorded which). The gene calls are TRBV20-1 and TRBJ2-1, with D perhaps TRBD2 (6 bases). The origin of this receptor is a human donor with low-grade glioma or glioblastoma, undergoing nonglioma brain surgery, or in good health (not recorded which). CDR3 loop: CSARDVLALKSSYNEQFF. In nucleotides, the CDR3 is TGCAGTGCCCGAGACGTACTAGCCCTCAAGAGCTCCTACAATGAGCAGTTCTTC.